This T cell receptor (beta chain) originates from a study of cytomegalovirus exposure and HLA in healthy donors. The CDR3 loop spans 14 amino acids. Germline values: CDR1 SNHLY, CDR2 FYNNEI. The V gene end was trimmed by 6 bases and the J gene end by 0 bases; junction bases not matched to a gene: 3. The PCR ran on 60 Vbeta and 13 Jbeta primers. Libraries were prepared by immunoSEQ multiplex PCR; TCRdb keeps only in-frame clonotypes and omits some of them. This table has about 170,000 clones, 65% to 85% appearing once. The chain carries TRBV2 and TRBJ2-3, with 7 nucleotides matching TRBD1. The sequencing input was PBMCs. The receptor was isolated from a woman in her forties or fifties in good health and CMV-seropositive. As DNA, the CDR3 is TGTGCCAGCAGATTAGGGGGCAGCACAGATACGCAGTATTTT. It encodes CASRLGGSTDTQYF.